This T cell receptor (beta chain) was observed in a study of cytomegalovirus exposure and HLA in healthy donors. The PCR employed 60 Vbeta primers together with 13 Jbeta primers. Clones were read by immunoSEQ multiplex PCR, and TCRdb kept only the in-frame ones, dropping some. The sample consists of about 120,000 clones, about three quarters of them appearing once. Findings and limits, study-wide: An ancestry cluster, one associated with Asian ancestry, reportedly showed fewer N-insertions than the approximately 660-donor mean in a later analysis. Cytomegalovirus status, reportedly, was diagnosed with high specificity and sensitivity by the classifier. From TCR beta sequences, most subjects' HLA-A and HLA-B alleles were reportedly predicted accurately. Later analysis demonstrated an association between a missense DCLRE1C variant and TCR beta V- and J-gene trimming.

The germline CDR1 and CDR2 sequences are PRHDT and FYEKMQ (reference sequence). Trimming left V 2 bases short and J 5 bases short, with 10 bases between. This CDR3 comprises 14 residues. With respect to this clone: Its antigen is unidentified.

Material for sequencing was PBMCs. This sequence joins TRBV13 and TRBJ2-1; the D gene is possibly TRBD1 (5 bases). This TCR derives from a woman under 40 in good health and CMV-seropositive. In nucleotides, the CDR3 is TGTGCCAGCAGCTTACCAGGGCTAAACAATGAGCAGTTCTTC. This encodes CASSLPGLNNEQFF.